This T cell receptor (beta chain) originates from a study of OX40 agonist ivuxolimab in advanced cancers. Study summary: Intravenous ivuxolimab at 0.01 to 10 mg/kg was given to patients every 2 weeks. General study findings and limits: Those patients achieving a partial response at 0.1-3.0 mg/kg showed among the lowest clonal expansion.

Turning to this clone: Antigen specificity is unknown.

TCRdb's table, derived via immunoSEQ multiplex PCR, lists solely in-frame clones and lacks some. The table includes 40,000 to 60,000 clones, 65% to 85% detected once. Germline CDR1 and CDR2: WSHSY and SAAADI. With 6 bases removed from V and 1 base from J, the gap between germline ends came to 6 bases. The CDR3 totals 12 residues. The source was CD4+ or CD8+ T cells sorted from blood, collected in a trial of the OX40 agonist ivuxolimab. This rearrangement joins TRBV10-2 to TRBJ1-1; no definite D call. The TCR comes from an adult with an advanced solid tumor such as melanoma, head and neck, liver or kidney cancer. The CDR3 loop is CASRGTNTEAFF. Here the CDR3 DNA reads TGCGCCAGCAGGGGAACGAACACTGAAGCTTTCTTT.